The next 9 T cell receptor beta chains were all read from a single sample in a study of T cell repertoires in cytomegalovirus infection. TCRdb redid the calling of the reads with MiXCR, one entry per CDR3 protein. The sample consists of 7,000 to 9,500 distinct CDR3 sequences, 45% to 60% of them appearing once. No cognate antigen is known for these TCRs. The sample taken for sequencing was PBMCs, sequenced either directly or after in vitro stimulation (not recorded which). These TCRs come from a human donor in good health (CMV status not recorded). Some clones in this sample may be carry-over from other donors' samples.

V usage is TRBV7-9 and J usage is TRBJ1-5; D is undetermined. Between the trimmed V and J ends, which lost 5 bases and 16 bases, there was a span of 27 bases. Per germline, CDR1 SEHNR and CDR2 FQNEAQ (reference sequence). The CDR3 spans 15 residues. The CDR3 protein is CASSPETYSNQPSHF. CDR3 sequence (DNA): TGTGCCAGCAGCCCAGAAACATACAGCAATCAACCCAGTCATTTT.

The sample holds many counts of this clonotype. Written as DNA, the CDR3 is TGTGCCAGCAGCCGCACAGGGGGCGTCCAAGAGACCCAGTACTTC. It codes for CASSRTGGVQETQYF. The chain combines TRBV6-5 with TRBJ2-5, with 9 bases matching TRBD1. Germline-derived CDR1 and CDR2 are MNHEY and SVGAGI. The CDR3 sequence is 15 residues long. Unmatched junction bases numbered 6, after V lost 6 bases and J lost 1 base.

The chain has TRBV6-1 and TRBJ2-5; 9 bases map to TRBD2. The CDR3 extends over 18 amino acids. From germline, CDR1 is MNHNS and CDR2 SASEGT. The junction had 15 bases not matched to a gene; V was cut back by 2 bases and J by 5 bases. This CDR3 reads CASSESVAGAAVGETQYF. The CDR3 DNA reads TGTGCCAGCAGTGAAAGTGTAGCGGGAGCGGCGGTCGGGGAGACCCAGTACTTC.

This rearrangement joins TRBV12-3 or TRBV12-4 to TRBJ1-1; a possible D gene is TRBD1 (6 bases). The length of the CDR3 is 16 residues. V lost 6 bases, J lost 4 bases, and 21 bases lay in between. CDR3 DNA: TGTGCCAGCAGCCTACTGGTTTCCAAACAGGGCACTGAAGCTTTCTTT. The encoded protein is CASSLLVSKQGTEAFF.

The CDR3 protein is CASSRDRVNTDTQYF. The DNA of the CDR3 is TGTGCCAGCAGCCGGGACAGAGTCAACACAGATACGCAGTATTTT. V usage is TRBV7-2 and J usage is TRBJ2-3; 7 bases align to TRBD1. Trimming at V came to 5 bases and at J to 2 bases, leaving 7 bases not matched to a gene. The germline V gene has CDR1 SGHTA and CDR2 FQGNSA. This CDR3 is 15 amino acids long.

The chain recombines TRBV5-4 with TRBJ2-7; the match to TRBD2 covers 8 bases. The CDR3 totals 15 residues. The germline gives CDR1 SGHNT, CDR2 YYREEE (reference sequence). J was trimmed by 4 bases and V by 0 bases; bases with no gene match: 6. CDR3 DNA sequence: TGTGCCAGCAGCTTGGTAGGGACTAGGGGGTACGAGCAGTACTTC. Translated, it gives CASSLVGTRGYEQYF.

Ten or more counts support this clonotype. One end of the junction fails to match germline, which may point to a read error. V gene TRBV7-7 combines with J gene TRBJ1-4, with D perhaps matching TRBD1 (5 bases). The germline CDR1 and CDR2 sequences are SSHAT and FNYEAQ (reference sequence). The CDR3 is 15 amino acids. CDR3 bases: TGTGCTAGCAGTTTGACGGGGGCAACTAATGAAAAACTGTTTTTT. Protein: CASSLTGATNEKLFF.

The chain couples TRBV9 to TRBJ1-1, with a possible D match to TRBD1 (5 bases). V was shortened by 3 bases and J by 1 base, with 10 bases between the two germline ends. The CDR3 is made up of 14 amino acids. From germline, CDR1 is SGDLS and CDR2 YYNGEE. CDR3 sequence reads: CASSGRESNTEAFF. CDR3 sequence (DNA): TGTGCCAGCAGCGGCAGGGAGTCGAACACTGAAGCTTTCTTT.

Concerning this clonotype itself: One end of the junction fails to match germline, which may point to a read error. The chain recombines TRBV7-9 with TRBJ2-5; TRBD2 matches 8 bases. The CDR3 has 17 amino acids. CDR1 and CDR2 from the germline V gene are SEHNR and FQNEAQ (reference sequence). CDR3 nucleotide sequence: TGTGCCAGCAGCTTACGCGGACTAGCTGACCCCCAAGAGACCCCGTCCTTC. Amino acids: CASSLRGLADPQETPSF.